This T cell receptor (beta chain) was sequenced in a study of regulatory T cells in long-lasting Graves disease. Broader study findings: It was possible that the small sample size reduced accuracy. Blood alone, not thyroid tissue, was studied. Newly diagnosed patients had higher TCR diversity than persistent Graves' patients did.

This clonotype appeared many times. No antigen is known for it. Time point described: persistent/refractory GD, antithyroid drugs over 5 years with positive TRAb. The TCR library was made from RNA extracted from PBMCs. Both iRepertoire HTBI primers and Arm-PCR of CDR3 regions were used to build the TCR beta libraries. In the original workflow: Sequenced samples collectively carried around 60 TRBV and around 15 TRBJ segments. TCRdb recomputed calls from the multiplex PCR reads with MiXCR, one row per CDR3 protein. The V and J calls and clone size come from TCRdb's table, not from the authors' own analysis. Of about 470,000 distinct CDR3 sequences in the sample, around 21% were seen once. Sequenced here: peripheral blood mononuclear cells (PBMCs), sampled when the disease was refractory, from a patient treated with antithyroid drugs. This receptor was identified in a female donor with Graves disease.

This CDR3 reads CASSSPGLELYEQYF. The CDR3, as DNA: TGTGCCAGCAGCTCTCCGGGACTAGAGCTGTACGAGCAGTACTTC. The V call is TRBV11-2, the J call TRBJ2-7, with 8 bases lining up with TRBD2. The CDR3 contains 15 residues. CDR1 is SGHAT, CDR2 FQNNGV, per germline. J was trimmed by 4 bases and V by 4 bases; bases with no gene match: 9.